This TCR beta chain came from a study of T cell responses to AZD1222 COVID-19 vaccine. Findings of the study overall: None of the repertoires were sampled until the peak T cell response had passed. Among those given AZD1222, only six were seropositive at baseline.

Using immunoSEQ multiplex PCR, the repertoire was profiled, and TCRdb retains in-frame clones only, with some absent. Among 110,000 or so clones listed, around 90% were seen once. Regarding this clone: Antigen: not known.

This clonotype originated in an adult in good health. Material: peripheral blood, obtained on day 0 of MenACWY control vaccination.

The chain's CDR3 is CSASGLAGNNEQFF. The CDR3 DNA is TGCAGTGCTAGTGGTCTAGCGGGAAATAATGAGCAGTTCTTC. The V and J genes are TRBV20-1 and TRBJ2-1; 9 bases align to TRBD2. The V and J ends lost 3 bases and 7 bases, in that order; junction bases with no gene match: 7. This CDR3 comprises 14 residues. CDR1 and CDR2 from the germline V gene are DFQATT and SNEGSKA (reference sequence).